The 6 T cell receptor beta chains below come from one sample, sequenced in a study of CD8 T cells in ankylosing spondylitis. The study's findings and limits: Apparently characteristic of ankylosing spondylitis blood was a TCR beta motif (about 8 highly homologous variants).

TCRdb recomputed calls from the 5' RACE reads with MiXCR, one row per CDR3 protein. The table records under 450,000 distinct CDR3 sequences, about 15% of them present only once. Their antigens are not known. Material for sequencing was blood, either unsorted or a sorted T cell fraction (not recorded which). The source of these receptors is a male donor with ankylosing spondylitis.

This clonotype has only a few counts. The chain is built from TRBV24-1 and TRBJ1-5; D not certain. The V end lost 3 bases, the J end lost 5 bases, and 16 bases lay between the germline ends. The CDR3 is 16 amino acids. The germline V gene encodes CDR1 KGHDR and CDR2 SFDVKD. CDR3 nucleotides: TGTGCCACCAGTGATCCGAGCGACGGAAAAGATCAGCCCCAGCATTTT. Amino acids: CATSDPSDGKDQPQHF.

This chain uses TRBV11-2 with TRBJ2-5; possibly TRBD1 for D (6 bases). The CDR3 totals 15 residues. V was shortened by 5 bases and J by 0 bases, with 13 bases between the two germline ends. The germline V gene encodes CDR1 SGHAT and CDR2 FQNNGV. The CDR3 is CASSRGTKNQETQYF. The CDR3 bases are TGTGCCAGCAGCAGGGGGACAAAAAACCAAGAGACCCAGTACTTC.

V is TRBV4-2 and J is TRBJ2-1; D not certain. The V end was cut by 0 bases, the J end by 2 bases, with 8 bases between. Per germline, CDR1 LGHNA and CDR2 YNFKEQ. This CDR3 spans 15 amino acids. This CDR3 is CASSQDKDPYNEQFF. Written as DNA, the CDR3 is TGTGCCAGCAGCCAAGATAAGGACCCCTACAATGAGCAGTTCTTC.

In this sample, this clonotype turned up a few times. The chain uses TRBV20-1 and TRBJ2-7; no reliable D call. Trimming shortened V by 3 bases and J by 5 bases, and 11 bases separated the two germline ends. CDR3 size: 12 residues. Germline CDR1 is DFQATT and CDR2 is SNEGSKA (reference sequence). This CDR3 reads CSASDLGNEQYF. The CDR3 DNA follows: TGCAGTGCTAGTGACCTAGGGAACGAGCAGTACTTC.

This clonotype was observed many times. A junction end diverges from the germline sequence, so it may reflect a read error. This chain joins TRBV11-2 and TRBJ2-3, with D tentatively TRBD2 (6 bases). CDR1 and CDR2 from the germline V gene are SGHAT and FQNNGV. The CDR3 totals 15 residues. CDR3 bases: TGCGCCAGCAGCTTGGAGGGCGGGGGCACAGATACGCAGTATTTT. Translated: CASSLEGGGTDTQYF.

The DNA for the CDR3 is TGTGCCAGCAGCGAAGGGACAGCCTCCTTAACAGACGCCGGGGAGCTGTTTTTT. The encoded protein is CASSEGTASLTDAGELFF. The J gene is TRBJ2-2, the V gene TRBV9; 7 positions agree with TRBD1. CDR1 is SGDLS and CDR2 is YYNGEE in the germline V gene. This CDR3 has 18 amino acids. Trimming cost V 3 bases and J 6 bases; bases outside gene matches: 17.